The 14 T cell receptor beta chains listed next were all sequenced from one sample in a study of blood T cell repertoires in COVID-19. Some clones are missing from TCRdb's copy, which holds only in-frame ones; the method was immunoSEQ multiplex PCR. Here the sample spans about half a million clones, over 75% being singletons. What was sequenced was peripheral blood. The receptors here all came from a human donor in a cohort sampled during active COVID-19.

Concerning this clone itself: Other DNA sequences in this sample translate to the same CDR3. V gene TRBV28 combines with J gene TRBJ2-1; TRBD1 matches 7 bases. This CDR3 has 12 amino acids. Germline loops: CDR1 MDHEN, CDR2 SYDVKM. With V trimmed by 7 bases and J by 4 bases, 1 base remained unmatched. The CDR3 DNA reads as TGTGCCAGCACAGGGGGATACAATGAGCAGTTCTTC. Protein: CASTGGYNEQFF.

In DNA, the CDR3 is TGTGCCTGGACACCTCAGGAGAACACTGAAGCTTTCTTT. Protein: CAWTPQENTEAFF. This chain links TRBV30 with TRBJ1-1; D unclear. Trimming pared 4 bases from V and 1 base from J, leaving 10 bases between. The length of the CDR3 is 13 residues. In germline, CDR1 is GTSNPN, CDR2 SVGIG (reference sequence).

CDR3 region: CATSPEGGLTNYGYTF. The CDR3 DNA reads as TGTGCCACCAGCCCAGAAGGCGGTTTAACCAACTATGGCTACACCTTC. The gene calls are TRBV15 and TRBJ1-2; no clear D gene. V lost 5 bases and J lost 2, with 18 bases in between. The CDR3 contains 16 residues. Germline V gene lookup returns CDR1 LNHNV and CDR2 YYDKDF (reference sequence).

V gene TRBV6-5 combines with J gene TRBJ1-5; 7 bases are shared with TRBD1. Germline CDR1 and CDR2: MNHEY and SVGAGI. J was trimmed by 3 bases and V by 4 bases; bases with no gene match: 6. CDR3 size: 15 residues. DNA of the CDR3: TGTGCCAGCAGTTCGCATGGACAGGTCAATCAGCCCCAGCATTTT. This translates into CASSSHGQVNQPQHF.

This clone has more than one count but fewer than ten. This sequence joins TRBV6-5 and TRBJ1-5; D perhaps matches TRBD1 (5 bases). CDR1 is MNHEY, CDR2 SVGAGI, per germline. The V end lost 0 bases, the J end lost 4 bases, and 13 bases lay between the germline ends. The CDR3 length is 16 residues. The CDR3 reads CASSYSSRTLNQPQHF. The DNA of the CDR3 is TGTGCCAGCAGTTACTCTAGCCGGACACTTAATCAGCCCCAGCATTTT.

This chain links TRBV27 with TRBJ2-7; D not certain. The germline V gene has CDR1 MNHEY and CDR2 SMNVEV (reference sequence). This CDR3 is 13 amino acids long. V was pared by 3 bases and J by 13 bases, with 19 bases between. Here the CDR3 DNA reads TGTGCCAGCAGTTTTTCGGCGAGGAGCTCATGCTACTTC. Its translation: CASSFSARSSCYF.

This chain connects TRBV19 to TRBJ2-1, with 8 positions matching TRBD2. The V and J ends lost 5 bases and 1 base, in that order; junction bases with no gene match: 4. The V gene's germline CDR1 is LNHDA and CDR2 SQIVND (reference sequence). The CDR3 has 15 amino acids. The CDR3 loop is CASSSQRGSYNEQFF. Here the CDR3 DNA reads TGTGCCAGTAGTTCGCAGCGGGGGTCCTACAATGAGCAGTTCTTC.

The chain couples TRBV7-3 to TRBJ2-2, with D possibly being TRBD1 (5 bases). There are 14 residues in the CDR3. V was cut by 0 bases and J by 7 bases, with 9 bases left in between. CDR1 and CDR2 from the germline V gene are SGHTA and FQGTGA. The CDR3 sequence is CASSLTGVVGELFF. The CDR3 bases are TGTGCCAGCAGCTTAACAGGGGTAGTCGGGGAGCTGTTTTTT.

In the case of this clone: Other DNA sequences in this specimen translate into the identical CDR3. The V and J genes are TRBV7-3 and TRBJ2-1; 8 bases map to TRBD2. Trimming removed 5 bases from V and 2 bases from J; junction bases left unmatched: 2. The V gene's germline CDR1 is SGHTA and CDR2 FQGTGA. This CDR3 has 14 residues. Written as DNA, the CDR3 is TGTGCCAGCAGCCCTAGCGGGCCCTACAATGAGCAGTTCTTC. It codes for CASSPSGPYNEQFF.

The gene calls are TRBV5-6 and TRBJ2-5, with 9 bases matching TRBD1. CDR3 length equals 13 residues. Germline CDR1 is SGHDT and CDR2 is YYEEEE. With V trimmed by 2 bases and J by 5 bases, 1 base remained unmatched. CDR3 loop: CASSFGQGETQYF. In DNA, the CDR3 is TGTGCCAGCAGCTTTGGACAGGGGGAGACCCAGTACTTC.

This clone was found once. CDR3 sequence reads: CASSLSRPGQGGHYGYTF. CDR3 bases: TGTGCCAGCAGTTTATCCCGCCCGGGACAGGGTGGGCACTATGGCTACACCTTC. The rearrangement uses TRBV28 and TRBJ1-2; 9 bases agree with TRBD1. Looked up from germline, CDR1 is MDHEN and CDR2 is SYDVKM. V was pared by 1 base and J by 3 bases, with 12 bases of the junction left unmatched. This CDR3 spans 18 amino acids.

This chain uses TRBV5-1 with TRBJ1-4, with a weak D call TRBD1 (5 bases). This CDR3 has 15 residues. The ends were cut back, 4 bases at V and 5 bases at J, with 15 bases in the middle. Germline CDR1 SGHRS, CDR2 YFSETQ. The CDR3 DNA is TGCGCCAGCAGCCCCGCAAGGGGAAAAAATGAAAAACTGTTTTTT. Encoded protein: CASSPARGKNEKLFF.

As regards this clone: Different DNA sequences within this sample yield the same CDR3. The chain joins TRBV28 to TRBJ1-1; D gene ambiguous. Germline CDR1 reads MDHEN; CDR2 reads SYDVKM. V was trimmed by 7 bases and J by 2 bases, leaving 5 bases between them. The CDR3 has 11 residues. The CDR3 spells CASNSNTEAFF. CDR3 nucleotide sequence: TGTGCCAGCAACTCTAACACTGAAGCTTTCTTT.

The chain carries TRBV20-1 and TRBJ1-2; D is unresolved. The CDR3 is 12 amino acids. Trimming left V 3 bases short and J 4 bases short, with 9 bases between. Germline V gives CDR1 DFQATT, CDR2 SNEGSKA (reference sequence). The CDR3 DNA reads as TGCAGTGCTAGTAAACAGATCTATGGCTACACCTTC. Residues: CSASKQIYGYTF.